The clone carrying this TCR beta chain was observed many times. What it binds is unknown. The sample is drawn from a study of regulatory T cells in long-lasting Graves disease. Study-level points and caveats: Those with persistent Graves' had less TCR diversity than newly diagnosed patients.

V dropped 6 bases and J dropped 4; count of bases not matched to a gene: 13. CDR1 is MNHNS, CDR2 SASEGT, per germline. The CDR3 is 17 residues long. Time point in this sample: newly diagnosed GD, antithyroid drugs for less than 3 months. Making the TCR library involved RNA that had been extracted from PBMCs. Libraries of TCR beta came from iRepertoire HTBI primers plus Arm-PCR of CDR3 regions. One entry per CDR3 protein, called by TCRdb with MiXCR from the multiplex PCR reads. The table has around 400,000 distinct CDR3 sequences, approximately 16% seen once. The same data also went into a second study, on T cells in Graves' hyperthyroidism and ophthalmopathy. From that paper: The model's output predicted ophthalmopathy at a median of about 6.5 months prior to onset.

V and J are TRBV6-1 and TRBJ2-1, with 9 bases aligning to TRBD1. The receptor's source is a woman aged 40 to 49 with Graves disease. The sequencing here drew on peripheral blood mononuclear cells (PBMCs), taken at new diagnosis, from a patient treated with antithyroid drugs. CDR3 protein: CASSQRIGQGRYNEQFF. CDR3 nucleotides: TGTGCCAGCAGCCAGAGAATAGGACAGGGGCGGTACAATGAGCAGTTCTTC.